This is a list of T cell receptor beta chains from one sample in a study of identical twins. TCRdb reanalysed the 5' RACE reads using MiXCR and keeps one entry per CDR3 protein. The sample gives 600,000 to 850,000 distinct CDR3 sequences, about 20% of which show up once; less than 15% is in the top ten. These data also featured in a second study, about T cells expressing NK-cell markers.

Sequencing was performed on PBMCs. The receptor set was obtained from a woman between 18 and 30 years old in good health. Both conserved end residues are part of each CDR3. A D gene is named only where the DNA matches it firmly. Expanded clones get a size class; other rows say once, few or many, or leave the size out.

cdr3_length,clone_size,v_call,d_call,j_call,cdr3_nt,cdr3_aa
11,many,TRBV20-1,-,TRBJ2-7,TGCAGTGCTAGCGGGACCTACGAGCAGTACTTC,CSASGTYEQYF
12,few,TRBV2,-,TRBJ2-2,TGTGCCAGGACAGTCAACACCGGGGAGCTGTTTTTT,CARTVNTGELFF
13,few,TRBV7-2,-,TRBJ2-3,TGTGCCAGCAGCCGATCTAGAACAGATACGCAGTATTTT,CASSRSRTDTQYF
18,-,TRBV7-8,TRBD2,TRBJ2-1,TGTGCCAGCAGCTTCCCCACCGGGAGCGGGGGGGCCTACAATGAGCAGTTCTTC,CASSFPTGSGGAYNEQFF
13,few,TRBV29-1,-,TRBJ2-5,TGCAGCGTTGAAGCCATCCACCAAGAGACCCAGTACTTC,CSVEAIHQETQYF
16,few,TRBV15,TRBD2,TRBJ2-1,TGTGCCACCAGCAGAGATCTAGCGGGGGTTTACAATGAGCAGTTCTTC,CATSRDLAGVYNEQFF
17,few,TRBV15,-,TRBJ2-1,TGTGCCACCAGCAGAGGAGTGGGACCGAGCTCCTACAATGAGCAGTTCTTC,CATSRGVGPSSYNEQFF
15,-,TRBV24-1,TRBD1,TRBJ2-5,TGTGCCACCAGTGACTCGGGGACAGGGGAAGAGACCCAGTACTTC,CATSDSGTGEETQYF
13,-,TRBV29-1,TRBD1,TRBJ2-1,TGCAGCCCCATGGTGGCAGGGGGACATGAGCAGTTCTTC,CSPMVAGGHEQFF
14,-,TRBV20-1,-,TRBJ1-5,TGCAGTGCTAGCCTGGGACAAATAAATCAGCCCCAGCATTTT,CSASLGQINQPQHF
17,few,TRBV10-3,TRBD2,TRBJ2-7,TGTGCCATCAGTGAGCCGAGGACTAGCGGGGTACCCTACGAGCAGTACTTC,CAISEPRTSGVPYEQYF
14,-,TRBV20-1,-,TRBJ2-2,TGCAGCGCCCAGGGGGCGGGGGACACCGGGGAGCTGTTTTTT,CSAQGAGDTGELFF
14,-,TRBV6-1,-,TRBJ2-1,TGTGCCAGCACCCTAGCGAGCTCCTACAATGAGCAGTTCTTC,CASTLASSYNEQFF
15,-,TRBV5-1,-,TRBJ1-2,TGCGCCAGCAGTTCATCCCCCGGATCCTACTATGGCTACACCTTC,CASSSSPGSYYGYTF
14,-,TRBV11-2,-,TRBJ2-4,TGTGCCAGCAGCTTAAGACAGGGAGGATACATTCAGTACTTC,CASSLRQGGYIQYF
14,-,TRBV6-1,-,TRBJ1-1,TGTGCCAGCGGGCAAGGGCCCATGAACACTGAAGCTTTCTTT,CASGQGPMNTEAFF
13,-,TRBV12-3/TRBV12-4,-,TRBJ2-1,TGTGCCAGCAGTCCCCGGGACGCCAATGAGCAGTTCTTC,CASSPRDANEQFF
13,few,TRBV6-5,-,TRBJ1-2,TGTGCCAGCAGTTACAACAGGAACTATGGCTACACCTTC,CASSYNRNYGYTF
14,-,TRBV12-3/TRBV12-4,TRBD1,TRBJ1-1,TGTGCCAGCTGTCGGACAGGGATAGGAGCTGAAGCTTTCTTT,CASCRTGIGAEAFF
14,few,TRBV6-2/TRBV6-3,-,TRBJ2-7,TGTGCCAGCAGTTGGGGATTCCCGCTCCACGAGCAGTACTTC,CASSWGFPLHEQYF
13,many,TRBV12-3/TRBV12-4,-,TRBJ1-2,TGTGCCAGCAAAACTGGACAGACCTATGGCTACACCTTC,CASKTGQTYGYTF
15,few,TRBV5-1,-,TRBJ2-3,TGCGCCAGCAGCTTGGTTCCTCTACCAACGGATACGCAGTATTTT,CASSLVPLPTDTQYF
14,-,TRBV5-1,-,TRBJ2-3,TGCGCCAGCGGTAGGTTCATCTCAGCAGATACGCAGTATTTT,CASGRFISADTQYF
19,-,TRBV3-1,TRBD2,TRBJ2-1,TGTGCCAGCAGCCAGCAGGGCCGTTCTCCTAGCGGGGGTTACAATGAGCAGTTCTTC,CASSQQGRSPSGGYNEQFF
16,many,TRBV6-2/TRBV6-3,-,TRBJ2-1,TGTGCCAGCAGTTACTTCGGGGGCCCCGTGTACAATGAGCAGTTCTTC,CASSYFGGPVYNEQFF
15,few,TRBV5-1,-,TRBJ2-3,TGCGCCAGCAGCTTAACCGTTTTGAGCACAGATACGCAGTATTTT,CASSLTVLSTDTQYF
13,-,TRBV20-1,-,TRBJ2-2,TGCAGTGCTAGAGATCGTGTGCCCGGGGAGCTGTTTTTT,CSARDRVPGELFF
16,-,TRBV9,-,TRBJ2-2,TGTGCCAGCAGCCATCCACAAGGGGGGAACACCGGGGAGCTGTTTTTT,CASSHPQGGNTGELFF
15,-,TRBV13,-,TRBJ1-2,TGTGCCAGCAGTCTTAGGGGCGGGGAGGCTTATGGCTACACCTTC,CASSLRGGEAYGYTF
17,many,TRBV7-2,TRBD2,TRBJ2-2,TGTGCCAGCAGCTTAGTGGGACTAGCGGGCGGCACCGGGGAGCTGTTTTTT,CASSLVGLAGGTGELFF
12,-,TRBV20-1,-,TRBJ2-7,TGCAGTGTCCCTAGCAGAAACTACGAGCAGTACTTC,CSVPSRNYEQYF
16,-,TRBV4-3,TRBD2,TRBJ2-1,TGCGCCAGCAGCCAAGTACCTAGCGGGAGATCTGATGAGCAGTTCTTC,CASSQVPSGRSDEQFF
17,-,TRBV5-6,TRBD1,TRBJ2-3,TGTGCCAGCAGCTTGATGTTAGGGGGCGAGGTTGTAGATACGCAGTATTTT,CASSLMLGGEVVDTQYF
15,-,TRBV7-2,TRBD2,TRBJ2-7,TGTGCCAGCAGCTTAGCCGGGGCTAGCGGATACGAGCAGTACTTC,CASSLAGASGYEQYF
18,few,TRBV9,TRBD2,TRBJ2-3,TGTGCCAGCAGCGCCCAATTCGGGGGTGCGGGGGGGACAGATACGCAGTATTTT,CASSAQFGGAGGTDTQYF